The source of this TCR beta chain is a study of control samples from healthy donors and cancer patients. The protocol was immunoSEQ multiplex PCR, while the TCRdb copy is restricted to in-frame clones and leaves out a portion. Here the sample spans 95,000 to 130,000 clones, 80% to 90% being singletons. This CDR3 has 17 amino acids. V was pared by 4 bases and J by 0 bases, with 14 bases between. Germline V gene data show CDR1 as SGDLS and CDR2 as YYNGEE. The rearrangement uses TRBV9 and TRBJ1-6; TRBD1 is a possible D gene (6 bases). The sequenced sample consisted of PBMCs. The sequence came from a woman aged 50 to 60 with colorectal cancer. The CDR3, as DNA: TGTGCCAGCAGCACGCTACAGGGAAGCTCCTATAATTCACCCCTCCACTTT. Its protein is CASSTLQGSSYNSPLHF.